Shown below are 25 T cell receptor beta chains from a single sample sequenced in a study of blood T cell repertoires in COVID-19. Assay: immunoSEQ multiplex PCR; the TCRdb copy retains only in-frame clones and omits some. Of roughly 240,000 clones listed, about 89% are singletons. The sequencing input was peripheral blood. Receptors were obtained from a woman aged 55-70 years who had recovered from COVID-19.

The V and J genes are TRBV28 and TRBJ1-2; 9 bases agree with TRBD1. J gave up 7 bases and V 6 bases, and 3 bases lay outside the gene matches. This CDR3 region has 12 residues. Germline CDR1 MDHEN, CDR2 SYDVKM. The CDR3, as DNA: TGTGCCAGCAGCCACAGGGGGCCTGGCTACACCTTC. Translating it yields CASSHRGPGYTF.

The chain joins TRBV5-1 to TRBJ1-1, with 9 bases identical to TRBD1. Germline CDR1 reads SGHRS; CDR2 reads YFSETQ. This CDR3 spans 15 amino acids. The ends lost 1 base at V and 3 bases at J; junction bases unmatched: 4. DNA for the CDR3: TGCGCCAGCAGCTTGCTGACAGGGGGATACACTGAAGCTTTCTTT. Protein sequence: CASSLLTGGYTEAFF. The complete variable domain, with remaining parts taken from reference TRBV5-1 and TRBJ1-1, reads KAGVTQTPRYLIKTRGQQVTLSCSPISGHRSVSWYQQTPGQGLQFLFEYFSETQRNKGNFPGRFSGRQFSNSRSEMNVSTLELGDSALYLCASSLLTGGYTEAFFGQGTRLTVV.

This chain uses TRBV2 with TRBJ1-1; 8 bases line up with TRBD1. The CDR3 consists of 14 residues. V was clipped by 5 bases and J by 1 base; unmatched bases: 3. Germline V gene sequence: CDR1 SNHLY, CDR2 FYNNEI. This CDR3 reads CASSLQGANTEAFF. The CDR3 region has the DNA TGTGCCAGCAGTCTCCAGGGGGCGAACACTGAAGCTTTCTTT.

In DNA form, the CDR3 reads TGTGCCAGCAGCCTCAGTAGCAGCTTTGATGGCTACACCTTC. Protein product: CASSLSSSFDGYTF. The J gene is TRBJ1-2, the V gene TRBV9, with D uncertain. This CDR3 has 14 amino acids. Germline loops: CDR1 SGDLS, CDR2 YYNGEE. V was pared by 4 bases and J by 6 bases, with 16 bases between. Supplemented by reference TRBV9 and TRBJ1-2, the full variable domain reads DSGVTQTPKHLITATGQRVTLRCSPRSGDLSVYWYQQSLDQGLQFLIQYYNGEERAKGNILERFSAQQFPDLHSELNLSSLELGDSALYFCASSLSSSFDGYTFGSGTRLTVV.

The rearrangement joins TRBV5-1 to TRBJ1-1, with 9 bases that match TRBD1. Germline V gene sequence: CDR1 SGHRS, CDR2 YFSETQ. The CDR3 totals 15 residues. With V trimmed by 4 bases and J by 4 bases, 8 bases remained unmatched. CDR3 DNA: TGCGCCAGCAGCGACCCGATGACAGGGGGCACTGAAGCTTTCTTT. Residues: CASSDPMTGGTEAFF.

The rearrangement links TRBV19 to TRBJ2-2; no firm D call. The length of the CDR3 is 14 residues. Germline V gene lookup returns CDR1 LNHDA and CDR2 SQIVND (reference sequence). The V and J ends lost 7 bases and 0 bases respectively, with 9 bases between them. CDR3 residues: CASNNSPNTGELFF. The CDR3 DNA sequence: TGTGCCAGTAATAACAGTCCGAACACCGGGGAGCTGTTTTTT.

This clone was observed a handful of times. This chain links TRBV10-3 with TRBJ1-6; 8 bases align to TRBD1. This CDR3 is 14 amino acids long. With 10 bases clipped from V and 10 bases from J, the junction kept 12 bases outside the gene matches. The germline gives CDR1 ENHRY, CDR2 SYGVKD. CDR3 sequence: CATDSGQGGSPLHF. The CDR3 DNA is TGTGCCACCGATTCAGGACAGGGAGGATCACCCCTCCACTTT.

In this sample, this clone turned up once. The J gene is TRBJ2-2, the V gene TRBV19, with D maybe TRBD2 (5 bases). CDR1 LNHDA and CDR2 SQIVND come from the germline V gene (reference sequence). Trimming took 3 bases from V and 1 from J, leaving 9 bases between them. The CDR3 is 15 amino acids. CDR3 residues: CASSIWTRNTGELFF. The DNA for the CDR3 is TGTGCCAGTAGTATCTGGACTCGGAACACCGGGGAGCTGTTTTTT.

This chain links TRBV5-6 with TRBJ2-7, with 7 bases lining up with TRBD1. CDR3 length equals 14 residues. The V segment lost 1 base and the J segment 4 bases; nucleotides outside the gene matches: 5. From germline, CDR1 is SGHDT and CDR2 YYEEEE. In nucleotides, the CDR3 is TGTGCCAGCAGCTTGCGGCAGGGGGTTTACGAGCAGTACTTC. Translating gives CASSLRQGVYEQYF.

This chain connects TRBV6-1 to TRBJ2-3; TRBD1 matches at 8 bases. Trimming took 2 bases from V and 5 from J; bases not matched to a gene: 6. Germline V gene lookup returns CDR1 MNHNS and CDR2 SASEGT. The CDR3 length is 15 residues. The CDR3: CASSEQLTGEDTQYF. DNA of the CDR3: TGTGCCAGCAGTGAACAATTGACAGGGGAAGATACGCAGTATTTT.

The gene calls are TRBV9 and TRBJ2-5; no clear D. V gave up 4 bases and J gave up 5 bases, with 6 bases separating them. Germline lookup yields CDR1 SGDLS and CDR2 YYNGEE. There are 11 residues in the CDR3. This CDR3 reads CASSSRETQYF. The CDR3 DNA sequence: TGTGCCAGCAGCTCCAGGGAGACCCAGTACTTC.

J is TRBJ1-1 and V is TRBV15, with TRBD1 identical over 10 bases. Germline V gene data show CDR1 as LNHNV and CDR2 as YYDKDF (reference sequence). The length of the CDR3 is 14 residues. J gave up 5 bases and V 1 base, and 1 base lay outside the gene matches. The CDR3 nucleotides read TGTGCCACCAGCAGAGGGGACAGGGGAACTGAAGCTTTCTTT. Translating gives CATSRGDRGTEAFF. The variable domain in full, with the rest retrieved from reference TRBV15 and TRBJ1-1, is DAMVIQNPRYQVTQFGKPVTLSCSQTLNHNVMYWYQQKSSQAPKLLFHYYDKDFNNEADTPDNFQSRRPNTSFCFLDIRSPGLGDTAMYLCATSRGDRGTEAFFGQGTRLTVV.

The V gene is TRBV19, the J gene TRBJ1-5, with D perhaps matching TRBD1 (5 bases). The germline CDR1 and CDR2 sequences are LNHDA and SQIVND (reference sequence). V lost 9 bases and J 2 bases, leaving 17 bases between the germline ends. This CDR3 is 15 amino acids long. The CDR3 loop is CASLSGGGGNQPQHF. The DNA for the CDR3 is TGTGCCAGCCTTTCTGGGGGAGGAGGCAATCAGCCCCAGCATTTT.

J is TRBJ2-5 and V is TRBV6-5; possible D gene TRBD2, 5 bases. This CDR3 spans 15 amino acids. V gave up 8 bases and J gave up 5 bases, with 21 bases separating them. CDR1 is MNHEY and CDR2 is SVGAGI in the germline V gene. The CDR3: CASSQRASIWETQYF. The CDR3 coding sequence is TGTGCCAGCTCCCAACGGGCTAGCATTTGGGAGACCCAGTACTTC.

This clone was detected once. J is TRBJ2-3 and V is TRBV5-1, with D maybe TRBD1 (6 bases). Trimming shortened V by 1 base and J by 0 bases, and 15 bases separated the two germline ends. The length of the CDR3 is 17 residues. Per germline, CDR1 SGHRS and CDR2 YFSETQ. The CDR3 is CASSLNLGAGSTDTQYF. Here the CDR3 DNA reads TGCGCCAGCAGCTTGAATTTGGGGGCGGGCAGCACAGATACGCAGTATTTT.

The J gene is TRBJ2-5, the V gene TRBV9, with D tentatively TRBD1 (5 bases). CDR3 length: 13 amino acids. V lost 5 bases and J lost 5, with 13 bases in between. Germline V lookup: CDR1 SGDLS, CDR2 YYNGEE. The CDR3: CASSSQGSETQYF. The CDR3 DNA reads TGTGCCAGCAGTTCTCAGGGTTCGGAGACCCAGTACTTC.

The chain couples TRBV7-2 to TRBJ2-3; the D gene is possibly TRBD2 (5 bases). The V end lost 1 base, the J end lost 8 bases, and 16 bases lay between the germline ends. The CDR3 sequence is 15 residues long. The germline V gene encodes CDR1 SGHTA and CDR2 FQGNSA. The CDR3 loop reads CASSLGLAGVSTQYF. As DNA, the CDR3 is TGTGCCAGCAGCTTAGGGCTAGCCGGGGTCAGTACGCAGTATTTT.

J is TRBJ1-5 and V is TRBV21-1. TRBV21-1 is a pseudogene. This CDR3 comprises 15 residues. CDR3 protein: CASTLGGGSNQPQHF. Written as DNA, the CDR3 is TGTGCCAGCACCCTAGGGGGGGGTAGCAATCAGCCCCAGCATTTT.

This chain uses TRBV3-1 (or the pseudogene TRBV3-2) with TRBJ1-2; D unresolved. Trimming left V 0 bases short and J 6 bases short, with 14 bases between. Germline CDR1 LGHDT, CDR2 YNNKEL (reference sequence). The CDR3 spans 15 residues. The CDR3 DNA follows: TGTGCCAGCAGCCAAGATACGGAGTGGATCGATGGCTACACCTTC. Translated, it gives CASSQDTEWIDGYTF.

The J gene is TRBJ1-5, the V gene TRBV7-2, with D possibly being TRBD1 (5 bases). The CDR3 covers 14 residues. Germline lookup yields CDR1 SGHTA and CDR2 FQGNSA. Trimming took off 1 base at V and 6 bases at J, with 10 bases between the two ends. The CDR3 sequence is CASSLGAGLQPQHF. The CDR3, as DNA: TGTGCCAGCAGCTTAGGAGCGGGGCTTCAGCCCCAGCATTTT.

The rearrangement joins TRBV20-1 to TRBJ2-1, with TRBD2 identical over 9 bases. The germline V gene encodes CDR1 DFQATT and CDR2 SNEGSKA (reference sequence). The CDR3 covers 15 residues. V dropped 3 bases and J dropped 7; count of bases not matched to a gene: 10. The CDR3 DNA follows: TGCAGTGCTAGTGGCGGGGGGGTCAAAATTAATGAGCAGTTCTTC. It encodes CSASGGGVKINEQFF.

V gene TRBV4-1 combines with J gene TRBJ2-7; D is ambiguous. The CDR3 contains 15 residues. The germline V gene has CDR1 MGHRA and CDR2 YSYEKL. Deletions cut 1 base from V and 4 bases from J, with 14 bases between. The CDR3: CASSQVASTLYEQYF. In DNA, the CDR3 is TGCGCCAGCAGCCAAGTTGCCAGTACCTTATACGAGCAGTACTTC.

This clone was seen only once. This sequence joins TRBV9 and TRBJ1-1, with D possibly being TRBD1 (5 bases). The V gene lost 3 bases and the J gene lost 5 bases, with 14 bases spanning the gap. CDR3 length: 14 amino acids. Germline lookup yields CDR1 SGDLS and CDR2 YYNGEE. The DNA of the CDR3 is TGTGCCAGCAGCGGGGCCGGGACTCTGACTGAAGCTTTCTTT. Translation: CASSGAGTLTEAFF. The whole variable domain, filled in from reference TRBV9 and TRBJ1-1, reads DSGVTQTPKHLITATGQRVTLRCSPRSGDLSVYWYQQSLDQGLQFLIQYYNGEERAKGNILERFSAQQFPDLHSELNLSSLELGDSALYFCASSGAGTLTEAFFGQGTRLTVV.

J is TRBJ1-2 and V is TRBV7-9; weak D call: TRBD1 (5 bases). Looked up from germline, CDR1 is SEHNR and CDR2 is FQNEAQ (reference sequence). The V end lost 3 bases, the J end lost 3 bases, and 11 bases lay between the germline ends. This CDR3 has 14 residues. The DNA of the CDR3 is TGTGCCAGCAGCTTTCAGGGAACTGACTATGGCTACACCTTC. Its translation is CASSFQGTDYGYTF. Supplemented by reference TRBV7-9 and TRBJ1-2, the full variable domain reads DTGVSQNPRHKITKRGQNVTFRCDPISEHNRLYWYRQTLGQGPEFLTYFQNEAQLEKSRLLSDRFSAERPKGSFSTLEIQRTEQGDSAMYLCASSFQGTDYGYTFGSGTRLTVV.

CDR3 nucleotide sequence: TGTGCCAGCAGCTCCACCGGCCAGGGGAGAGGTCAGCCCCAGCATTTT. Amino acid sequence: CASSSTGQGRGQPQHF. J is TRBJ1-5 and V is TRBV7-9, with D possibly TRBD1 on 6 matching bases. Germline loops: CDR1 SEHNR, CDR2 FQNEAQ (reference sequence). V lost 4 bases to trimming and J lost 6 bases, with 19 bases between them. The CDR3 has 16 amino acids.